This T cell receptor beta chain was sequenced during a study of tumor and adjacent non-tumor tissue in lung cancer. The study, taken as a whole, reports: Higher tumor TCR diversity was associated with shorter survival.

The library came from three nested PCR rounds adapted from ARM-PCR protocols. TCRdb recomputed calls from the multiplex PCR reads with MiXCR, one row per CDR3 protein. Of approximately 79,000 distinct CDR3 sequences listed, over 65% are singletons. A word on this clonotype: Its antigen is unknown. The junction differs from germline at one of its ends, possibly a read error.

The CDR3 sequence is 16 residues long. Germline CDR1 is MNHEY and CDR2 is SVGAGI. No cell sorting was done before RNA was extracted from the tissue. The normal lung tissue was taken more than 3 cm from the tumor edge. What was sequenced was distant non-tumor lung tissue. The sequence was obtained from a man between 65 and 79 years old with non-small cell lung cancer. The genes are TRBV6-5 and TRBJ1-2; D is uncertain. The CDR3 here is CASSYSHRPANCGYTF. Here the CDR3 DNA reads TGTGCCAGCAGTTACTCACACAGACCCGCTAACTGTGGCTACACATTC.